This T cell receptor beta chain came from a study of T-cell reconstitution after alpha-beta-depleted transplantation in children (dated by TCRdb to the mid-2010s). In the study overall: T-cell immune reconstitution after TCRalphabeta/CD19-depleted allogeneic hematopoietic cell transplantation in children was quantitatively tracked in the study by means of TCR repertoire profiling.

This clonotype has ten or more counts. Which antigen it targets is not known. No much larger clone exists at a distance of one base, and base qualities are not known. General conclusions and limits of the study: In some patients, the high TCRbeta diversity seen at day 60 was put down to recipient T cells and intrathymic progenitors that had survived conditioning. Over subsequent months, a decline in hyperexpanded clone frequencies was noted, and after one year, T-cell counts and TCRbeta diversity were mostly ascribed to newly produced T cells. About two months after transplant, the apparently early recovery of alphabetaT-cell counts reportedly depended on just several hundred clones that had expanded rapidly and came from non-depleted graft cells.

The library was produced with PCR. TCRdb shows the sequencer as Illumina HiSeq 2500. TCR library preparation used molecular barcoding, with unique molecular identifiers applied to normalize quantification of the TCRbeta repertoire. TCRdb reanalyzed the raw reads on its own, using fastp at Q25 for trimming and MiXCR for clone calling, and kept in-frame beta chains. When rows share a CDR3 protein, they turn into one entry using the most common DNA and genes. For this sample there are about 200,000 distinct CDR3 sequences; roughly 8.3% appear just once. The ten largest clonotypes hold 35% of the sample. The sample's treatment or condition label is to be understood as: allogeneic hematopoietic cell transplantation with graft depleted of TCRalphabeta T cells and CD19 B cells. The children who served as transplant recipients had been given grafts of TCRalphabeta/CD19-depleted allogeneic hematopoietic cells.

The V and J ends are trimmed by 7 bases and 5 bases, leaving 16 bases between them. There are 14 amino acids in the CDR3, from cysteine to phenylalanine inclusive. Just CDR3 DNA is preserved here, 42 bases in frame from base 1. This receptor was taken from a male patient between 2 and 10 years old who had a stem cell transplant for acute myeloid leukemia, so the T cells may come from the graft donor. The chain was built from TRBV12-3 or TRBV12-4 and TRBJ2-3, and perhaps TRBD1 as D gene, on 5 matching bases. The source was PBMCs, mostly from graft donor cells, collected 360 days after TCRalphabeta/CD19-depleted stem cell transplant. The CDR3 reads CASTRTDQGDTQYF. The DNA sequence follows: TGTGCCAGCACGAGGACCGACCAGGGAGATACGCAGTATTTT.